This is a list of T cell receptor beta chains from one sample in a study of regulatory T cells in long-lasting Graves disease. From the multiplex PCR reads, TCRdb called clonotypes with MiXCR, one entry per CDR3 protein. Found here are roughly 400,000 distinct CDR3 sequences, around 20% of them singletons; the top ten hold roughly an eighth. This sample comprised peripheral blood mononuclear cells (PBMCs), obtained when the disease was refractory, from a patient treated with antithyroid drugs. These receptors came from a female donor with Graves disease. Each CDR3 is given with its conserved first and last residue. The D gene is left open where the match is weak. Clone size is not always given. Where it is, it says once, few, many or a class for expanded clones.

v_call: TRBV5-1; j_call: TRBJ2-4; clone_size: few; d_call: TRBD2; cdr3_length: 18; cdr3_aa: CASSFSARKAGAGNIQYF; cdr3_nt: TGCGCCAGCAGCTTCTCGGCCCGGAAAGCGGGAGCAGGGAACATTCAGTACTTC
v_call: TRBV28; j_call: TRBJ1-4; clone_size: many; d_call: NA; cdr3_length: 14; cdr3_aa: CASGAWGAKEKLFF; cdr3_nt: TGTGCCAGCGGGGCTTGGGGAGCAAAGGAAAAACTGTTTTTT
v_call: TRBV28; j_call: TRBJ1-5; clone_size: many; d_call: NA; cdr3_length: 17; cdr3_aa: CASSFPGPLALGQPQHF; cdr3_nt: TGTGCCAGCAGTTTCCCAGGTCCCCTTGCCCTAGGTCAGCCCCAGCATTTT
v_call: TRBV11-2; j_call: TRBJ2-3; clone_size: NA; d_call: TRBD2; cdr3_length: 16; cdr3_aa: CASSLEFAGGTDTQYF; cdr3_nt: TGTGCCAGCAGCTTAGAGTTTGCGGGAGGCACAGATACGCAGTATTTT
v_call: TRBV20-1; j_call: TRBJ2-5; clone_size: many; d_call: TRBD1; cdr3_length: 13; cdr3_aa: CSAPGQGVETQYF; cdr3_nt: TGCAGTGCACCGGGACAGGGGGTAGAGACCCAGTACTTC
v_call: TRBV6-5; j_call: TRBJ2-4; clone_size: many; d_call: TRBD1; cdr3_length: 12; cdr3_aa: CASSSPGQVQYF; cdr3_nt: TGTGCCAGCAGTTCCCCCGGACAGGTTCAGTACTTC
v_call: TRBV7-9; j_call: TRBJ2-3; clone_size: NA; d_call: NA; cdr3_length: 13; cdr3_aa: CASSSGGSYTQYF; cdr3_nt: TGTGCCAGCAGCTCCGGTGGGTCGTATACGCAGTATTTT
v_call: TRBV7-3; j_call: TRBJ1-1; clone_size: NA; d_call: TRBD1; cdr3_length: 16; cdr3_aa: CASSKSGQGSVAEAFF; cdr3_nt: TGTGCCAGCAGCAAATCAGGACAGGGATCGGTCGCTGAAGCTTTCTTT
v_call: TRBV9; j_call: TRBJ1-1; clone_size: NA; d_call: NA; cdr3_length: 14; cdr3_aa: CASSPQPDSSEAFF; cdr3_nt: TGTGCCAGCAGCCCTCAGCCAGACAGTTCTGAAGCTTTCTTT
v_call: TRBV6-2/TRBV6-3; j_call: TRBJ1-1; clone_size: few; d_call: TRBD1; cdr3_length: 14; cdr3_aa: CASSKGTGGGEAFF; cdr3_nt: TGTGCCAGCAGTAAAGGGACAGGGGGCGGCGAAGCTTTCTTT
v_call: TRBV3-1; j_call: TRBJ2-4; clone_size: NA; d_call: NA; cdr3_length: 19; cdr3_aa: CASSQEGSWGGRAKNIQYF; cdr3_nt: TGTGCCAGCAGCCAAGAGGGTAGTTGGGGAGGCCGCGCCAAAAACATTCAGTACTTC
v_call: TRBV7-2; j_call: TRBJ1-3; clone_size: few; d_call: NA; cdr3_length: 15; cdr3_aa: CASRLDRGTGNTIYF; cdr3_nt: TGTGCCAGCAGGCTCGACCGGGGAACTGGAAACACCATATATTTT
v_call: TRBV28; j_call: TRBJ2-6; clone_size: many; d_call: NA; cdr3_length: 16; cdr3_aa: CASSFTARSGANVLTF; cdr3_nt: TGTGCCAGCAGTTTTACAGCGCGCTCTGGGGCCAACGTCCTGACTTTC
v_call: TRBV7-9; j_call: TRBJ2-7; clone_size: NA; d_call: NA; cdr3_length: 9; cdr3_aa: CAAGYEQYF; cdr3_nt: TGTGCCGCAGGGTACGAGCAGTACTTC